These 23 T cell receptor beta chains were all obtained from the same sample, sequenced in a study of human T cells and chemical hapten exposure. Time point reported: patch test 1, 2 weeks after DPC sensitization. The treatment is: therapeutic diphenylcyclopropenone sensitization with weekly scalp DPC. In TCRdb, the RACE reads were re-called with MiXCR into one record per CDR3 protein. The sample lists tens of thousands of distinct CDR3 sequences, over 9.5% occurring once. The input for sequencing was whole blood, taken in connection with sensitization to the hapten diphenylcyclopropenone (DPC). These receptors were taken from a woman in her fifties or sixties with alopecia areata. Some clones in this sample may be carry-over from other donors' samples.

V is TRBV18 and J is TRBJ2-1; D gene ambiguous. The CDR3 totals 12 residues. With 3 bases removed from V and 9 bases from J, the gap between germline ends came to 9 bases. Germline CDR1 reads KGHSH; CDR2 reads LQKENI. The CDR3 sequence is CASSPRTGEQFF. CDR3 DNA: TGTGCCAGCTCACCTCGGACGGGTGAGCAGTTCTTC.

This clonotype was counted many times. The chain uses TRBV12-3 or TRBV12-4 and TRBJ2-3; the D gene is possibly TRBD2 (6 bases). The CDR3 loop spans 14 amino acids. The V gene lost 3 bases and the J gene lost 1 base, with 8 bases spanning the gap. CDR3 DNA: TGTGCCAGCAGTTTGGGACTTCGCACAGATACGCAGTATTTT. It codes for CASSLGLRTDTQYF.

This chain uses TRBV5-1 with TRBJ1-6; D not certain. CDR3 size: 13 residues. CDR1 and CDR2 from the germline V gene are SGHRS and YFSETQ. The V end was cut by 5 bases, the J end by 13 bases, with 16 bases between. The CDR3 spells CASSEGSAGPLHF. The CDR3 nucleotides are TGCGCCAGCAGTGAAGGGTCGGCGGGCCCCCTCCACTTT.

This clonotype has at least ten counts. The genes are TRBV13 and TRBJ2-1; D is uncertain. Germline lookup yields CDR1 PRHDT and CDR2 FYEKMQ (reference sequence). V dropped 5 bases and J dropped 3 bases, with 11 bases sitting between them. The CDR3 runs 14 residues. CDR3 region: CASSDPRRYNEQFF. DNA of the CDR3: TGTGCCAGCAGCGACCCGCGCCGCTACAATGAGCAGTTCTTC.

The genes are TRBV27 and TRBJ1-1; TRBD1 agrees at 7 bases. The CDR3 has 15 amino acids. Per the germline V gene, CDR1 is MNHEY and CDR2 is SMNVEV (reference sequence). The V segment lost 2 bases and the J segment 1 base; nucleotides outside the gene matches: 4. CDR3 loop: CASSLQGQRNTEAFF. As DNA, the CDR3 is TGTGCCAGCAGTTTACAGGGACAGCGGAACACTGAAGCTTTCTTT.

At least ten counts were recorded for this clonotype. The rearrangement uses TRBV7-3 and TRBJ2-1, with 10 bases aligning to TRBD2. V lost 3 bases and J lost 4; bases outside the gene matches: 3. The germline gives CDR1 SGHTA, CDR2 FQGTGA. CDR3 length: 15 residues. The DNA for the CDR3 is TGTGCCAGCAGCTTGGCTAGCGGGGGATACAATGAGCAGTTCTTC. This gives the protein CASSLASGGYNEQFF.

The chain carries TRBV10-2 and TRBJ1-2; D possibly corresponds to TRBD1 (5 bases). This CDR3 has 12 residues. Trimming removed 8 bases at V and 0 bases at J, with 7 bases between. Germline V lookup: CDR1 WSHSY, CDR2 SAAADI. The CDR3 sequence is CASGAPNYGYTF. The CDR3 bases are TGCGCCAGCGGGGCACCTAACTATGGCTACACCTTC.

The chain uses TRBV9 and TRBJ1-2; D may be TRBD1 (6 bases). CDR1 SGDLS and CDR2 YYNGEE come from the germline V gene. The CDR3 consists of 15 residues. Trimming removed 0 bases at V and 2 bases at J, with 11 bases between. The CDR3 nucleotides read TGTGCCAGCAGCGTAGCAACAGGGCTAAACTATGGCTACACCTTC. Residues: CASSVATGLNYGYTF.

There are many counts of this clonotype. The J gene is TRBJ2-7, the V gene TRBV19; D unresolved. The CDR3 runs to 13 residues. Germline V gene data show CDR1 as LNHDA and CDR2 as SQIVND (reference sequence). The ends were cut back, 5 bases at V and 2 bases at J, with 10 bases in the middle. Here the CDR3 reads CASSAGQAYEQYF. The DNA for the CDR3 is TGTGCCAGTAGTGCCGGCCAAGCCTACGAGCAGTACTTC.

This clonotype was recorded at least ten times. As DNA, the CDR3 is TGTGCCAGCAGCTTAAATTCTGAAGCTTTCTTT. Translated, it gives CASSLNSEAFF. The V and J genes are TRBV13 and TRBJ1-1; the D is unclear. The CDR3 loop spans 11 amino acids. V was cut by 2 bases and J by 6 bases, with 4 bases left in between. CDR1 is PRHDT and CDR2 is FYEKMQ in the germline V gene (reference sequence).

This clonotype was recorded at least ten times. This chain uses TRBV29-1 with TRBJ2-5; no firm D call. The CDR3 covers 10 residues. Germline CDR1 SQVTM, CDR2 ANQGSEA. With 3 bases removed from V and 5 bases from J, the gap between germline ends came to 4 bases. The CDR3 sequence is CSVEGETQYF. The CDR3 nucleotides are TGCAGCGTTGAGGGGGAGACCCAGTACTTC. Complete variable domain (other parts from reference TRBV29-1 and TRBJ2-5): SAVISQKPSRDICQRGTSLTIQCQVDSQVTMMFWYRQQPGQSLTLIATANQGSEATYESGFVIDKFPISRPNLTFSTLTVSNMSPEDSSIYLCSVEGETQYFGPGTRLLVL.

The chain couples TRBV10-3 to TRBJ2-1, with TRBD2 matching over 10 bases. The CDR3 sequence is 17 residues long. Germline trimming cut 4 bases from V and 6 bases from J; bases unmatched to any gene: 12. The germline V gene has CDR1 ENHRY and CDR2 SYGVKD. This chain's CDR3 is CAISGPDGSGGANEQFF. In nucleotides, the CDR3 is TGTGCCATCAGTGGACCCGATGGGAGCGGGGGGGCCAATGAGCAGTTCTTC.

This sequence joins TRBV20-1 and TRBJ2-3; TRBD2 aligns across 11 bases. This CDR3 has 12 residues. Germline V CDR1 and CDR2: DFQATT, SNEGSKA (reference sequence). The V gene end was trimmed by 2 bases and the J gene end by 10 bases; junction bases not matched to a gene: 2. In nucleotides, the CDR3 is TGCAGTGCTAGAACTAGCGGGGGCGCGCAGTATTTT. This encodes CSARTSGGAQYF.

The chain carries TRBV6-5 and TRBJ1-4; 8 bases line up with TRBD1. J was trimmed by 10 bases and V by 4 bases; bases with no gene match: 8. From germline, CDR1 is MNHEY and CDR2 SVGAGI. The CDR3 runs 14 residues. The CDR3 DNA reads as TGTGCCAGCAGTTTTAAACCAGGGGGCCGAAAACTGTTTTTT. It yields the protein CASSFKPGGRKLFF.

This clonotype was counted many times. The CDR3 protein is CSGAESLGYTF. CDR3 in DNA: TGCAGTGGCGCAGAATCACTTGGCTACACCTTC. The chain has TRBV20-1 and TRBJ1-2; no clear D gene. Trimming shortened V by 7 bases and J by 7 bases, and 13 bases separated the two germline ends. Germline CDR1 is DFQATT and CDR2 is SNEGSKA (reference sequence). This CDR3 has 11 amino acids.

This clonotype was counted only a few times. The rearrangement links TRBV3-1 to TRBJ1-3, with D perhaps matching TRBD1 (6 bases). This CDR3 has 16 residues. The germline V gene encodes CDR1 LGHDT and CDR2 YNNKEL (reference sequence). V lost 0 bases to trimming and J lost 3 bases, with 12 bases between them. CDR3 sequence: CASSQERGAIGNTIYF. The CDR3 DNA follows: TGTGCCAGCAGCCAAGAGAGGGGGGCGATTGGAAACACCATATATTTT.

The V call is TRBV9, the J call TRBJ2-7, with D unclear. In germline, CDR1 is SGDLS, CDR2 YYNGEE. The CDR3 has 12 residues. The ends were cut back, 4 bases at V and 9 bases at J, with 14 bases in the middle. The DNA for the CDR3 is TGTGCCAGCAGCTTACTTCACGGTACGCAGTACTTC. Its translation is CASSLLHGTQYF. The variable domain in full, completed from reference TRBV9 and TRBJ2-7, reads DSGVTQTPKHLITATGQRVTLRCSPRSGDLSVYWYQQSLDQGLQFLIQYYNGEERAKGNILERFSAQQFPDLHSELNLSSLELGDSALYFCASSLLHGTQYFGPGTRLTVT.

The genes are TRBV20-1 and TRBJ1-5, with 10 bases that match TRBD1. This CDR3 has 14 amino acids. Germline CDR1 and CDR2: DFQATT and SNEGSKA (reference sequence). The V segment lost 3 bases and the J segment 1 base; nucleotides outside the gene matches: 0. CDR3 nucleotide sequence: TGCAGTGCTAGGGGACAGGGGAGCAATCAGCCCCAGCATTTT. It codes for CSARGQGSNQPQHF.

This clonotype has a handful of counts. The gene calls are TRBV2 and TRBJ2-3, with TRBD2 identical over 10 bases. The CDR3 runs 17 residues. J gave up 5 bases and V 6 bases, and 14 bases lay outside the gene matches. In germline, CDR1 is SNHLY, CDR2 FYNNEI. The CDR3 coding sequence is TGTGCCAGCAGGCCCGGAGGAGCGGGGGGGCCAGGAGATACGCAGTATTTT. It is translated as CASRPGGAGGPGDTQYF. Combining the CDR3 with reference TRBV2 and TRBJ2-3 gives the whole variable domain EPEVTQTPSHQVTQMGQEVILRCVPISNHLYFYWYRQILGQKVEFLVSFYNNEISEKSEIFDDQFSVERPDGSNFTLKIRSTKLEDSAMYFCASRPGGAGGPGDTQYFGPGTRLTVL.

This clonotype showed up just a few times. The chain uses TRBV20-1 and TRBJ1-3; D is unclear. Trimming took off 0 bases at V and 0 bases at J, with 9 bases between the two ends. This CDR3 has 15 residues. CDR1 is DFQATT, CDR2 SNEGSKA, per germline (reference sequence). The CDR3 here is CSARDPRSSGNTIYF. CDR3 bases: TGCAGTGCTAGAGATCCGAGGTCCTCTGGAAACACCATATATTTT.

The rearrangement uses TRBV20-1 and TRBJ1-2; D remains ambiguous. The germline V and J ends were trimmed by 5 bases and 2 bases, with 12 bases remaining between them. The CDR3 consists of 13 residues. Germline V gene lookup returns CDR1 DFQATT and CDR2 SNEGSKA (reference sequence). The CDR3 DNA follows: TGCAGTGCTCTTAAACGGGTGAACTATGGCTACACCTTC. This sequence encodes CSALKRVNYGYTF.

Ten or more counts support this clonotype. The chain recombines TRBV29-1 with TRBJ2-2; D is perhaps TRBD2 (5 bases). Germline CDR1 reads SQVTM; CDR2 reads ANQGSEA. V gave up 5 bases and J gave up 4 bases, with 8 bases separating them. The CDR3 spans 12 residues. CDR3 DNA sequence: TGCAGCGTTAGGCGGGCCACCGGGGAGCTGTTTTTT. It encodes CSVRRATGELFF.

This clonotype was seen only a few times. The V and J genes are TRBV9 and TRBJ2-3; no clear D. V lost 2 bases and J lost 2, with 12 bases in between. Germline V gives CDR1 SGDLS, CDR2 YYNGEE. The CDR3 has 15 residues. CDR3 in amino acids: CASSVVGYTTDTQYF. The CDR3 DNA follows: TGTGCCAGCAGCGTGGTAGGTTATACCACAGATACGCAGTATTTT. The full variable domain, rest sourced from reference TRBV9 and TRBJ2-3, is DSGVTQTPKHLITATGQRVTLRCSPRSGDLSVYWYQQSLDQGLQFLIQYYNGEERAKGNILERFSAQQFPDLHSELNLSSLELGDSALYFCASSVVGYTTDTQYFGPGTRLTVL.